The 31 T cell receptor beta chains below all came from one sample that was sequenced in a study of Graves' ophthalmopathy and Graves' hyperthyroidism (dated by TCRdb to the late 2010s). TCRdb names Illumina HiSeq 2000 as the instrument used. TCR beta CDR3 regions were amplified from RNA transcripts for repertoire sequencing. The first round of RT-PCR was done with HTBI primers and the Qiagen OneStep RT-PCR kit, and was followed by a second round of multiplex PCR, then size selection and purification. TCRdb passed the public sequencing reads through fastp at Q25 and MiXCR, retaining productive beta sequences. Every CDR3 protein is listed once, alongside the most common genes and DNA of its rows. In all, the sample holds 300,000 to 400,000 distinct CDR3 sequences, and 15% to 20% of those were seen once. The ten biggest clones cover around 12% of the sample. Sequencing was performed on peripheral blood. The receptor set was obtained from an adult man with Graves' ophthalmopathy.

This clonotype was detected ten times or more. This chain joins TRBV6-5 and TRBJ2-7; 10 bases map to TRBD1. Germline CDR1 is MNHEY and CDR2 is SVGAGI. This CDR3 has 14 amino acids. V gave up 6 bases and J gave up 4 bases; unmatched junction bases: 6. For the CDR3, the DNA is TGTGCCAGCAGCTACGGGACAGGGGTGTACGAGCAGTACTTC. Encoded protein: CASSYGTGVYEQYF.

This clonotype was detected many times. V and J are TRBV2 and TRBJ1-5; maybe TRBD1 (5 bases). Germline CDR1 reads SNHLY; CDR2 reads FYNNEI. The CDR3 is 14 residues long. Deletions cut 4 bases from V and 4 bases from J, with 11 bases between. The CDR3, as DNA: TGTGCCAGCAGTGTGTTCCCAGGGAATCAGCCCCAGCATTTT. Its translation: CASSVFPGNQPQHF.

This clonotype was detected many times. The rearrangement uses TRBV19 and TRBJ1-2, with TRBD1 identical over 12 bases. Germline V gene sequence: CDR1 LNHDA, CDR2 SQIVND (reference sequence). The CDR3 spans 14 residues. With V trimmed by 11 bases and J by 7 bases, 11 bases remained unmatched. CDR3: CAATGTGGAVGYTF. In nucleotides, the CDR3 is TGTGCCGCGACCGGGACAGGGGGCGCTGTTGGCTACACCTTC.

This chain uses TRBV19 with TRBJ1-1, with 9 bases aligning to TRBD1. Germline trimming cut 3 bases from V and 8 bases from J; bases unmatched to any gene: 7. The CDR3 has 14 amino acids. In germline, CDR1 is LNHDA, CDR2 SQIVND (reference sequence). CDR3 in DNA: TGTGCCAGTAGTATCGATTTAGGGACAGGGGAAGCTTTCTTT. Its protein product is CASSIDLGTGEAFF.

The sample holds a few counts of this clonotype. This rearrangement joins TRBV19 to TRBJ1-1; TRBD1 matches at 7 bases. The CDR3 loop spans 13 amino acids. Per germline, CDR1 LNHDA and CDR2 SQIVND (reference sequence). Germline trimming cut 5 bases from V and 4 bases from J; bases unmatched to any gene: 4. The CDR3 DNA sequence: TGTGCCAGTAGTGCTACAGGGGTCACTGAAGCTTTCTTT. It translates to CASSATGVTEAFF.

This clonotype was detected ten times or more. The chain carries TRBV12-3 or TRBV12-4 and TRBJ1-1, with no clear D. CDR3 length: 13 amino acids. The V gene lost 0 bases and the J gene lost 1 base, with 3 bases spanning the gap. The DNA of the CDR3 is TGTGCCAGCAGTTTAGCAGAGAACACTGAAGCTTTCTTT. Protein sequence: CASSLAENTEAFF.

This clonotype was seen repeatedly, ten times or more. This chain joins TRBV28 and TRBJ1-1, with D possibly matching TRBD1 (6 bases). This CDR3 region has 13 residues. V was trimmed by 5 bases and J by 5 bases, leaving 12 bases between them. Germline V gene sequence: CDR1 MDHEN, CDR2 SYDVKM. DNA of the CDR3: TGTGCCAGCAGTAAAACAGGGTTGACTGAAGCTTTCTTT. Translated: CASSKTGLTEAFF.

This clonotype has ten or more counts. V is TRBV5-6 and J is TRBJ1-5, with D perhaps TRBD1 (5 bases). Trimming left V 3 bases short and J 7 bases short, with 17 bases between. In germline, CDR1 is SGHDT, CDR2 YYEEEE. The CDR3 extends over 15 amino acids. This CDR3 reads CASSWGTTEGQPQHF. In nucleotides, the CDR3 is TGTGCCAGCAGCTGGGGGACTACTGAGGGGCAGCCCCAGCATTTT.

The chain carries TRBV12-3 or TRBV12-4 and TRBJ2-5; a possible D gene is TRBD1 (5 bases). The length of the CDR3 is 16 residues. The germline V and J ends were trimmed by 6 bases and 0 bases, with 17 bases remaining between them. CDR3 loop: CASSPTLPGYQETQYF. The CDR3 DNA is TGTGCCAGCAGCCCAACCCTCCCAGGGTACCAAGAGACCCAGTACTTC.

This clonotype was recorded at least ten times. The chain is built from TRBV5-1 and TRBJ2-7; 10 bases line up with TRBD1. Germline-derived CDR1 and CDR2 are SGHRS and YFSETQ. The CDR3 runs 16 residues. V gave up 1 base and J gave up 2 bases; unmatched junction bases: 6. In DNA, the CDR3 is TGCGCCAGCAGCTTGTCCTCCGGGACAGGGGCCTACGAGCAGTACTTC. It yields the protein CASSLSSGTGAYEQYF.

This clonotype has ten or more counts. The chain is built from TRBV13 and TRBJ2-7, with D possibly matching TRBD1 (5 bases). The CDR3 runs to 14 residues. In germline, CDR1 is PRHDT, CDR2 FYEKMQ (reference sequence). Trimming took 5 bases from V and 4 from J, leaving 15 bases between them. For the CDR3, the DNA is TGTGCCAGCAGCAAGGACACCGGTGGGTACGAGCAGTACTTC. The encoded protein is CASSKDTGGYEQYF. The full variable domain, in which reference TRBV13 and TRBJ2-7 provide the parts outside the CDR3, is AAGVIQSPRHLIKEKRETATLKCYPIPRHDTVYWYQQGPGQDPQFLISFYEKMQSDKGSIPDRFSAQQFSDYHSELNMSSLELGDSALYFCASSKDTGGYEQYFGPGTRLTVT.

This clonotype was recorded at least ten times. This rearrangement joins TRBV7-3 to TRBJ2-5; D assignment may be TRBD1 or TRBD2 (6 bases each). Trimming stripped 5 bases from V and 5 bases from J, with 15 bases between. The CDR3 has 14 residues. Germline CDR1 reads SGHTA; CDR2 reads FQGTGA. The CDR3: CASSPQRGAETQYF. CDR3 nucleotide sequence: TGTGCCAGCAGCCCCCAGAGGGGGGCGGAGACCCAGTACTTC.

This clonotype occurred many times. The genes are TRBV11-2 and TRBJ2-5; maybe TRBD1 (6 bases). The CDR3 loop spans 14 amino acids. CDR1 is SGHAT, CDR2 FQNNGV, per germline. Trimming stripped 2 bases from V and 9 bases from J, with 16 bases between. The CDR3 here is CASSLRTREGAQYF. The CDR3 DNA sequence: TGTGCCAGCAGCTTAAGGACCCGAGAGGGGGCCCAGTACTTC.

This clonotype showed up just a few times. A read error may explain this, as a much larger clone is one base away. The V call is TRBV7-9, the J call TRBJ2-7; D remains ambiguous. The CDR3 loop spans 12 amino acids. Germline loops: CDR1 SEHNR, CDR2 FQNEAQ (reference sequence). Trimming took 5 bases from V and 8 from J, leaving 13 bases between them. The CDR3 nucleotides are TGTGCCAGCAGCCAAGCCCGAGAGAAGCAGTACTTC. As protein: CASSQAREKQYF.

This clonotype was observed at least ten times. CDR3 nucleotides: TGTGCCAGCAGCTTGGGGGACCCAGCCTACGAGCAGTACTTC. It specifies CASSLGDPAYEQYF. The V call is TRBV7-9, the J call TRBJ2-7, with D possibly being TRBD1 or TRBD2 (5 bases each). Germline V gene lookup returns CDR1 SEHNR and CDR2 FQNEAQ (reference sequence). V gave up 3 bases and J gave up 2 bases, with 11 bases separating them. The CDR3 length is 14 residues.

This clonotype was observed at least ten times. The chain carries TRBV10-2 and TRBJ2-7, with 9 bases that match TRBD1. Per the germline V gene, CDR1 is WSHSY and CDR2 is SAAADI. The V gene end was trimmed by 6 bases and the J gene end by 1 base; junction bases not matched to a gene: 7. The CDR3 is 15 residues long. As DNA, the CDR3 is TGCGCCAGCAGGGGCCGGGACAGGGCTTCCTACGAGCAGTACTTC. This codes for CASRGRDRASYEQYF.

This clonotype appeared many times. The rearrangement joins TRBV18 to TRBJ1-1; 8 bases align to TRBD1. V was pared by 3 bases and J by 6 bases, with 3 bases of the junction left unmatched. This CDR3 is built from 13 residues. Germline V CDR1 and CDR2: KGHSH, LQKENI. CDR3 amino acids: CASSPDRGPEAFF. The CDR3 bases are TGTGCCAGCTCACCCGACAGGGGACCTGAAGCTTTCTTT.

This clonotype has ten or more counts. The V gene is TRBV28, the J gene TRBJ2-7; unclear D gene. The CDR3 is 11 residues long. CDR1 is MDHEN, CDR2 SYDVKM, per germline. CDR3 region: CGVAATHEQYF. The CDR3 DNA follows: TGTGGGGTTGCGGCCACCCACGAGCAGTACTTC.

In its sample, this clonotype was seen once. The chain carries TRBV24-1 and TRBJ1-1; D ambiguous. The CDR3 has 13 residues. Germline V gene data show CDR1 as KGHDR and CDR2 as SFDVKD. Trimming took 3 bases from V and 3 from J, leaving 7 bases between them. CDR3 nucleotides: TGTGCCACCAGTGATGCTGAGTACACTGAAGCTTTCTTT. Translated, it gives CATSDAEYTEAFF.

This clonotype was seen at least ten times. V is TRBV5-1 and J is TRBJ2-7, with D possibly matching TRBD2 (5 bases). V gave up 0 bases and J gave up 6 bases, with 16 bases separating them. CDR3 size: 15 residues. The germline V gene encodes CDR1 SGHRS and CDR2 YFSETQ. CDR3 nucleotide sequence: TGCGCCAGCAGCTTGGGGGCAGGATCGGGATTCGAGCAGTACTTC. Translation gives CASSLGAGSGFEQYF.

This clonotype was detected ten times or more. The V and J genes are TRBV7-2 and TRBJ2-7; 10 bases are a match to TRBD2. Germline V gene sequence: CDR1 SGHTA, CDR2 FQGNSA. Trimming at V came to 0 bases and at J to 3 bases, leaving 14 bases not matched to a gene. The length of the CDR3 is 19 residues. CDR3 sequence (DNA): TGTGCCAGCAGCTTAGCCAGTAGAGGTAGCGGGAGGAGGGGCTACGAGCAGTACTTC. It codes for CASSLASRGSGRRGYEQYF.

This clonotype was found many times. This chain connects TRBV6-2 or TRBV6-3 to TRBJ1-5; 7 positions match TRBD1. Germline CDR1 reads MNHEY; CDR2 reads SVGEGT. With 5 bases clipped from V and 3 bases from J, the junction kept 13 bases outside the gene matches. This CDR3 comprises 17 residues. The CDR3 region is CASSTYEQGSPNQPQHF. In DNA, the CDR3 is TGTGCCAGCAGTACCTACGAACAGGGGAGCCCCAATCAGCCCCAGCATTTT.

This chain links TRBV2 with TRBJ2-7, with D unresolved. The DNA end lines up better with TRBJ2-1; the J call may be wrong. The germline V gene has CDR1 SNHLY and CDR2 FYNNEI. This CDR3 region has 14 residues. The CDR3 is CASTPQVSSYEQFF. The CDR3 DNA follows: TGTGCCAGCACTCCGCAGGTAAGCTCCTACGAGCAGTTCTTC.

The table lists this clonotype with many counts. In nucleotides, the CDR3 is TGCAGTGCTCGGATGCCCCTTGGGGGGTGGCAAGAGACCCAGTACTTC. This translates into CSARMPLGGWQETQYF. This chain uses TRBV20-1 with TRBJ2-5; D may be TRBD2 (6 bases). CDR1 is DFQATT, CDR2 SNEGSKA, per germline (reference sequence). The CDR3 spans 16 residues. V was pared by 5 bases and J by 2 bases, with 21 bases between.

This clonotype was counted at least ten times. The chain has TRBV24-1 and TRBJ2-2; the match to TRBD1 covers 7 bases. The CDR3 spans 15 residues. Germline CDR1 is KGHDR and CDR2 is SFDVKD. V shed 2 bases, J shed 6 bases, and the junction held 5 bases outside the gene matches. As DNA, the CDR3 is TGTGCCACCAGTGATTCCGGGACAGAGGCCGGGGAGCTGTTTTTT. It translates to CATSDSGTEAGELFF.

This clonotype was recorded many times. CDR3 nucleotides: TGTGCCAGCAGCTTAGAAGGGACTCCCCAAGAGACCCAGTACTTC. Residues: CASSLEGTPQETQYF. V and J are TRBV7-8 and TRBJ2-5; maybe TRBD2 (6 bases). The CDR3 spans 15 residues. In germline, CDR1 is SGHVS, CDR2 FQNEAQ. V lost 1 base, J lost 1 base, and 10 bases lay in between. Using reference TRBV7-8 and TRBJ2-5 for the parts outside the CDR3, the full variable domain is GAGVSQSPRYKVAKRGQDVALRCDPISGHVSLFWYQQALGQGPEFLTYFQNEAQLDKSGLPSDRFFAERPEGSVSTLKIQRTQQEDSAVYLCASSLEGTPQETQYFGPGTRLLVL.

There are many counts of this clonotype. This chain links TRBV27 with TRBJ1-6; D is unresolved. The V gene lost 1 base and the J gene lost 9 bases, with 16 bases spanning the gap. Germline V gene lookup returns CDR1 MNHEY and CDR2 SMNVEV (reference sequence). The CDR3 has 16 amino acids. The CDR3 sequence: CASSLLGQKMGSPLHF. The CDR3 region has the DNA TGTGCCAGCAGTTTATTAGGGCAGAAGATGGGTTCACCCCTCCACTTT.

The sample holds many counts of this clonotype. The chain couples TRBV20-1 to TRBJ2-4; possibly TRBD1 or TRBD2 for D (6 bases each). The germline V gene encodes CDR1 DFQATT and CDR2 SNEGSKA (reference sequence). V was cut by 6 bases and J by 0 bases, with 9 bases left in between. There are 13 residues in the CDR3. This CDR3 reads CSAGGPAKNIQYF. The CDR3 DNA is TGCAGTGCAGGGGGGCCAGCCAAAAACATTCAGTACTTC.

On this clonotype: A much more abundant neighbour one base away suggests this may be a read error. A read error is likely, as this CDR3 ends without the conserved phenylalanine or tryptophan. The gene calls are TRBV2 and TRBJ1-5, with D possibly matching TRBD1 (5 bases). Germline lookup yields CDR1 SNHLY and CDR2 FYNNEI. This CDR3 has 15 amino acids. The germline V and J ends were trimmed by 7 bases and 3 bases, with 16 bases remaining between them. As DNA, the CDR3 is TGTGCCAGCAAAAGGGTTGGGGGTTCCAATCAGCCCCAGCATCTT. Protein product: CASKRVGGSNQPQHL.

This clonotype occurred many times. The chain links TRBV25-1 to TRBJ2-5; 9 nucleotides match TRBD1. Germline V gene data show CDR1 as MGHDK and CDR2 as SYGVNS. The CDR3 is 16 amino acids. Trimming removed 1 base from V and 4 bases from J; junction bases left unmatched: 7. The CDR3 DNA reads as TGTGCCAGCAGTGAATCTGGTACAGGGGGCTTAGAGACCCAGTACTTC. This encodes CASSESGTGGLETQYF.

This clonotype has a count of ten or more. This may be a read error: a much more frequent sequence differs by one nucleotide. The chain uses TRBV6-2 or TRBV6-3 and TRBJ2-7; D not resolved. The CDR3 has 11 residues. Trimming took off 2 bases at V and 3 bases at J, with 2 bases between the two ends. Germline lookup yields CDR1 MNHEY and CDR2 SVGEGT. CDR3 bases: TGTGCCAGCAGTTACAACTACGAGCAGTACTTC. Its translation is CASSYNYEQYF.